A selection of T cell receptor beta chains follows, all from one sample in a study of CD8 T cells in ankylosing spondylitis. TCRdb used MiXCR to reprocess the 5' RACE reads, holding one entry per CDR3 protein. The sample carries tens of thousands of distinct CDR3 sequences, about 9% recorded once. The specimen sequenced was blood, either unsorted or a sorted T cell fraction (not recorded which). All receptors come from a male donor with ankylosing spondylitis. Both conserved end residues are part of each CDR3. A D gene is named only where the DNA matches it firmly. Rows may omit the clone size; those that give it use once, few, many or a size class.

d_call	cdr3_length	clone_size	v_call	j_call	cdr3_nt	cdr3_aa
TRBD2	15	many	TRBV7-9	TRBJ2-1	TGTGCCAGCAGCTACAGGACTAGCGGGAGAGATGAGCAGTTCTTC	CASSYRTSGRDEQFF
TRBD2	17	few	TRBV18	TRBJ2-3	TGTGCCAGCTCACCACCTGCTAGCGGAAAGGTCTGGGATACGCAGTATTTT	CASSPPASGKVWDTQYF
TRBD2	20	NA	TRBV19	TRBJ2-1	TGTGCCAGTAGTATTCGGGGACTAGCGGGAGGGCCAGGGGTTTACAATGAGCAGTTCTTC	CASSIRGLAGGPGVYNEQFF
NA	12	few	TRBV3-1	TRBJ2-3	TGTGCCAGCAGCCAAGAGTGGGATACGCAGTATTTT	CASSQEWDTQYF
NA	14	many	TRBV27	TRBJ2-1	TGTGCCAGCAGTTTAGCGCGATCCTACAATGAGCAGTTCTTC	CASSLARSYNEQFF
TRBD2	16	many	TRBV12-3/TRBV12-4	TRBJ2-1	TGTGCCAGCAGTCTTCTCGCGACTAGCGACCTGAATGAGCAGTTCTTC	CASSLLATSDLNEQFF
NA	14	NA	TRBV20-1	TRBJ2-7	TGCAGTGCTAGAGGGGGGCCGAAGAGCTACGAGCAGTACTTC	CSARGGPKSYEQYF
TRBD2	18	NA	TRBV5-1	TRBJ2-7	TGCGCCAGCTGCGTGGCCCCTGAGGGACTAGCGGAGATATACGAGCAGTACTTC	CASCVAPEGLAEIYEQYF
NA	15	many	TRBV27	TRBJ2-4	TGTGCCAGCAGTTTAGTCGGGACAAACCAAAACATTCAGTACTTC	CASSLVGTNQNIQYF
NA	16	many	TRBV7-8	TRBJ1-4	TGTGCCAGCAGCTTTGGTGGGGTGGGGGCCAATGAAAAACTGTTTTTT	CASSFGGVGANEKLFF
NA	14	few	TRBV11-2	TRBJ1-1	TGTGCCAGCAGCTTAGGTTACCAGAACACTGAAGCTTTCTTT	CASSLGYQNTEAFF
NA	13	NA	TRBV11-2	TRBJ2-7	TGTGCCAGCAGCCCCAGACAGGTCTACGAGCAGTACTTC	CASSPRQVYEQYF
NA	14	many	TRBV25-1	TRBJ2-1	TGTGCCAGCAGTCTGGGACATTCCGCTGGTGAGCAGTTCTTC	CASSLGHSAGEQFF
TRBD2	14	few	TRBV20-1	TRBJ2-7	TGCAGTGCTCCCCATTTAGGGGAGGGGTACGAGCAGTACTTC	CSAPHLGEGYEQYF
NA	15	many	TRBV2	TRBJ1-2	TGTGCCAGCAGTGAAGCGCGGGGAGACTTCGAAAACCACACCTTC	CASSEARGDFENHTF
NA	13	many	TRBV11-2	TRBJ2-2	TGTGCCAGCAGCTCACGGGACGGCGGGGAGCTGTTTTTT	CASSSRDGGELFF
TRBD1	15	NA	TRBV7-9	TRBJ1-2	TGTGCCAGCAGCGCCCCCCAGGGGGAGAACTATGGCTACACCTTC	CASSAPQGENYGYTF
NA	14	few	TRBV11-2	TRBJ2-7	TGTGCCAGCAGCTTAGGACGGGGTCTCTACGAGCAGTACTTC	CASSLGRGLYEQYF
NA	13	NA	TRBV7-6	TRBJ1-1	TGTGCCAGCAGCTCTACACTGAACACTGAAGCTTTCTTT	CASSSTLNTEAFF
TRBD1	16	NA	TRBV6-1	TRBJ2-3	TGTGCCAGCAGTGAAGAGGCAGGGGGAAGCACAGATACGCAGTATTTT	CASSEEAGGSTDTQYF
TRBD2	15	NA	TRBV7-2	TRBJ2-5	TGTGCCAGCAGCCGACCTAGCGGGATAGGGGAGACCCAGTACTTC	CASSRPSGIGETQYF
NA	14	NA	TRBV4-2	TRBJ2-5	TGTGCCAGCAGCCAAGATCCGTTTGGGGAGACCCAGTACTTC	CASSQDPFGETQYF
TRBD1	13	NA	TRBV30	TRBJ2-2	TGTGCCTGGTGGGACAGGGGAAACGGGGAGCTGTTTTTT	CAWWDRGNGELFF
TRBD2	14	few	TRBV20-1	TRBJ2-7	TGCAGTGCTAGCGGGAGGGAGGTATCCTACGAGCAGTACTTC	CSASGREVSYEQYF
NA	14	many	TRBV12-3/TRBV12-4	TRBJ2-3	TGTGCCAGCAGTTCTCGGGACGGACTAGATACGCAGTATTTT	CASSSRDGLDTQYF
TRBD1	14	few	TRBV27	TRBJ1-1	TGTGCCAGCAGTTTACCCCAAACAGGGGGTGAAGCTTTCTTT	CASSLPQTGGEAFF
NA	15	many	TRBV7-9	TRBJ1-1	TGTGCCAGCAGCTTAACACAGGGAATCGGGGCTGAAGCTTTCTTT	CASSLTQGIGAEAFF